The 23 T cell receptor beta chains below come from one sample, sequenced in a study of blood T cell repertoires in COVID-19. The data were produced by immunoSEQ multiplex PCR, yet TCRdb's version contains in-frame clones alone and is incomplete. There are some 200,000 clones in the sample; around 90% occur only once, and roughly 2.5% lies in the top ten. Source material: PBMCs or T cells enriched from blood (not recorded which). The receptors shown here come from a woman aged 25 to 39 who had recovered from COVID-19.

The rearrangement uses TRBV7-6 and TRBJ1-4; 8 bases align to TRBD1. This CDR3 region has 14 residues. The germline CDR1 and CDR2 sequences are SGHVS and FNYEAQ. The V segment lost 5 bases and the J segment 6 bases; nucleotides outside the gene matches: 5. CDR3 region: CASSRDRGDEKLFF. The CDR3 DNA reads as TGTGCCAGCAGCCGTGACAGGGGTGATGAAAAACTGTTTTTT.

The chain is built from TRBV12-3 or TRBV12-4 and TRBJ1-1; TRBD1 matches at 9 bases. V lost 6 bases to trimming and J lost 4 bases; unmatched junction nucleotides: 3. This CDR3 spans 13 amino acids. The CDR3 region is CASRTTGGTEAFF. The CDR3 coding sequence is TGTGCCAGCAGGACGACAGGGGGCACTGAAGCTTTCTTT.

The rearrangement links TRBV5-1 to TRBJ1-2; D unclear. Deletions cut 0 bases from V and 6 bases from J, with 15 bases between. CDR3 size: 15 residues. Germline-derived CDR1 and CDR2 are SGHRS and YFSETQ. CDR3 region: CASSLEVMREDGYTF. Here the CDR3 DNA reads TGCGCCAGCAGCTTGGAGGTTATGAGGGAGGATGGCTACACCTTC.

The chain uses TRBV6-5 and TRBJ2-7; D remains ambiguous. The germline V and J ends were trimmed by 6 bases and 3 bases, with 6 bases remaining between them. The CDR3 runs to 11 residues. CDR1 is MNHEY and CDR2 is SVGAGI in the germline V gene. CDR3 nucleotides: TGTGCCAGCAGAATATACTACGAGCAGTACTTC. As protein: CASRIYYEQYF.

The chain has TRBV14 and TRBJ1-1, with a weak D call TRBD1 (6 bases). The germline V and J ends were trimmed by 2 bases and 6 bases, with 10 bases remaining between them. Germline V gives CDR1 SGHDN, CDR2 FVKESK. The CDR3 length is 13 residues. CDR3 DNA: TGTGCCAGCAGCCAAATCAGGGGCGCTGAAGCTTTCTTT. It codes for CASSQIRGAEAFF.

CDR3 nucleotide sequence: TGCGCCAGCAGCCAAATGGGGACAGGTGATTCACCCCTCCACTTT. Translation: CASSQMGTGDSPLHF. V gene TRBV4-3 combines with J gene TRBJ1-6, with 8 nucleotides matching TRBD1. From germline, CDR1 is LGHNA and CDR2 YSLEER. This CDR3 region has 15 residues. Trimming cost V 2 bases and J 8 bases; bases outside gene matches: 5.

The V and J genes are TRBV6-2 or TRBV6-3 and TRBJ1-5, with D possibly being TRBD1 (6 bases). CDR3 size: 17 residues. Trimming left V 3 bases short and J 5 bases short, with 20 bases between. Germline CDR1 MNHEY, CDR2 SVGEGT. The CDR3 coding sequence is TGTGCCAGCAGTTATTCGACAGGCCGATGGGGGCATCAGCCCCAGCATTTT. It translates to CASSYSTGRWGHQPQHF.

The chain uses TRBV3-1 (or the pseudogene TRBV3-2) and TRBJ1-5, with D unresolved. The CDR3 spans 12 residues. Trimming stripped 6 bases from V and 4 bases from J, with 7 bases between. Germline CDR1 LGHDT, CDR2 YNNKEL (reference sequence). CDR3 sequence reads: CASRARNQPQHF. CDR3 DNA: TGTGCCAGCAGAGCCAGGAATCAGCCCCAGCATTTT.

This chain links TRBV11-2 with TRBJ2-1, with 9 bases that match TRBD1. Germline-derived CDR1 and CDR2 are SGHAT and FQNNGV. The CDR3 length is 16 residues. J was trimmed by 4 bases and V by 1 base; bases with no gene match: 5. The CDR3: CASSLGPGQGYNEQFF. DNA of the CDR3: TGTGCCAGCAGCTTAGGACCGGGACAGGGTTACAATGAGCAGTTCTTC. The full variable domain, rest sourced from reference TRBV11-2 and TRBJ2-1, is EAGVAQSPRYKIIEKRQSVAFWCNPISGHATLYWYQQILGQGPKLLIQFQNNGVVDDSQLPKDRFSAERLKGVDSTLKIQPAKLEDSAVYLCASSLGPGQGYNEQFFGPGTRLTVL.

V is TRBV3-1 (or the pseudogene TRBV3-2) and J is TRBJ1-1, with a tentative D call TRBD1 (5 bases). The CDR3 has 13 residues. Trimming left V 2 bases short and J 12 bases short, with 16 bases between. Germline CDR1 LGHDT, CDR2 YNNKEL (reference sequence). CDR3 region: CASSQKAGGTTFF. In nucleotides, the CDR3 is TGTGCCAGCAGCCAAAAAGCGGGGGGAACAACTTTCTTT.

This clone was counted a single time. The V call is TRBV19, the J call TRBJ2-5; weak D call: TRBD2 (6 bases). This CDR3 spans 15 amino acids. The germline CDR1 and CDR2 sequences are LNHDA and SQIVND (reference sequence). Trimming removed 6 bases from V and 3 bases from J, with 17 bases in between. This CDR3 is CASRRALGSEETQYF. The CDR3 region has the DNA TGTGCCAGTAGAAGGGCTCTCGGGAGTGAAGAGACCCAGTACTTC.

The chain is built from TRBV4-1 and TRBJ2-5; 12 positions agree with TRBD2. The trim removed 0 bases at V and 2 bases at J, leaving 13 bases unmatched. The germline V gene encodes CDR1 MGHRA and CDR2 YSYEKL. The CDR3 sequence is 20 residues long. The DNA for the CDR3 is TGCGCCAGCAGCCAAGACGGATCTAGCGGGGGGGCGGGGGCTCAAGAGACCCAGTACTTC. Its protein is CASSQDGSSGGAGAQETQYF.

The gene calls are TRBV4-1 and TRBJ1-6; possible D gene TRBD1, 6 bases. V shed 0 bases and J shed 10 bases, with 16 bases lying between them. This CDR3 region has 16 residues. In germline, CDR1 is MGHRA, CDR2 YSYEKL. As DNA, the CDR3 is TGCGCCAGCAGCCAAGAAAAAAACAGGGACAACTCACCCCTCCACTTT. Amino acid sequence: CASSQEKNRDNSPLHF.

The chain couples TRBV7-2 to TRBJ1-1; D is ambiguous. The CDR3 sequence is 13 residues long. V gave up 7 bases and J gave up 1 base, with 10 bases separating them. Germline assignment: CDR1 SGHTA and CDR2 FQGNSA. Written as DNA, the CDR3 is TGTGCCAGCACCAGAGGGAGGAACACTGAAGCTTTCTTT. As protein: CASTRGRNTEAFF.

J is TRBJ2-7 and V is TRBV11-1; 11 bases match TRBD2. V shed 5 bases, J shed 3 bases, and the junction held 3 bases outside the gene matches. This CDR3 has 14 residues. Germline values: CDR1 SGHAT, CDR2 FQDESV (reference sequence). CDR3 DNA: TGTGCCAGCAGCCTTGGACTAGCGGGCTACGAGCAGTACTTC. Encoded protein: CASSLGLAGYEQYF.

The gene calls are TRBV9 and TRBJ2-2, with 10 bases aligning to TRBD2. V was pared by 1 base and J by 5 bases, with 8 bases of the junction left unmatched. Germline loops: CDR1 SGDLS, CDR2 YYNGEE. CDR3 size: 17 residues. In DNA form, the CDR3 reads TGTGCCAGCAGCGTACGGAGCGGGGGGGCAAAGACCGGGGAGCTGTTTTTT. Its protein product is CASSVRSGGAKTGELFF.

The rearrangement links TRBV11-2 to TRBJ1-1; 7 bases are shared with TRBD1. The CDR3 consists of 14 residues. Trimming cost V 1 base and J 3 bases; bases outside gene matches: 2. The V gene's germline CDR1 is SGHAT and CDR2 FQNNGV. CDR3 coding DNA: TGTGCCAGCAGCTTAGCAGGGGGAGACACTGAAGCTTTCTTT. This gives the protein CASSLAGGDTEAFF.

The gene calls are TRBV12-3 or TRBV12-4 and TRBJ1-2; no definite D call. CDR3 length: 13 amino acids. Trimming removed 5 bases from V and 0 bases from J, with 7 bases in between. The CDR3: CASSPSSNYGYTF. The CDR3, as DNA: TGTGCCAGCAGTCCGAGCTCTAACTATGGCTACACCTTC.

This chain joins TRBV6-5 and TRBJ1-2; D may be TRBD1 (5 bases). Germline CDR1 MNHEY, CDR2 SVGAGI. The germline V and J ends were trimmed by 2 bases and 2 bases, with 12 bases remaining between them. The CDR3 extends over 15 amino acids. The CDR3 is CASSYRGGRNYGYTF. CDR3 DNA: TGTGCCAGCAGTTACAGGGGAGGGAGGAACTATGGCTACACCTTC.

This clone was found a few times. The CDR3 is CSASSGLAGYEQYF. CDR3 DNA sequence: TGCAGTGCTAGTTCAGGACTAGCGGGTTACGAGCAGTACTTC. This chain connects TRBV20-1 to TRBJ2-7; 11 nucleotides line up with TRBD2. The CDR3 consists of 14 residues. V lost 3 bases, J lost 4 bases, and 5 bases stayed unmatched. Germline loops: CDR1 DFQATT, CDR2 SNEGSKA (reference sequence).

This clone was found a few times. The J gene is TRBJ1-4, the V gene TRBV15; D is unresolved. Per germline, CDR1 LNHNV and CDR2 YYDKDF (reference sequence). The CDR3 consists of 13 residues. The V end was cut by 1 base, the J end by 8 bases, with 8 bases between. In DNA, the CDR3 is TGTGCCACCAGCAGAGGGCTAGGAGAAAAACTGTTTTTT. Translated: CATSRGLGEKLFF.

This clone was detected only a few times. This chain links TRBV12-3 or TRBV12-4 with TRBJ1-2; 8 bases match TRBD1. The CDR3 is 12 residues long. V shed 5 bases and J 8 bases; nucleotides not matched to a gene: 4. This chain's CDR3 is CASSHGTGGYTF. The CDR3 DNA sequence: TGTGCCAGCAGTCACGGGACAGGCGGCTACACCTTC.

V and J are TRBV18 and TRBJ1-5; 7 nucleotides align to TRBD1. V was pared by 4 bases and J by 2 bases, with 11 bases of the junction left unmatched. The CDR3 is 17 amino acids. Germline V gene lookup returns CDR1 KGHSH and CDR2 LQKENI. In DNA form, the CDR3 reads TGTGCCAGCTCACGGGATACAGGGGTTGGGGGCAATCAGCCCCAGCATTTT. Protein: CASSRDTGVGGNQPQHF.